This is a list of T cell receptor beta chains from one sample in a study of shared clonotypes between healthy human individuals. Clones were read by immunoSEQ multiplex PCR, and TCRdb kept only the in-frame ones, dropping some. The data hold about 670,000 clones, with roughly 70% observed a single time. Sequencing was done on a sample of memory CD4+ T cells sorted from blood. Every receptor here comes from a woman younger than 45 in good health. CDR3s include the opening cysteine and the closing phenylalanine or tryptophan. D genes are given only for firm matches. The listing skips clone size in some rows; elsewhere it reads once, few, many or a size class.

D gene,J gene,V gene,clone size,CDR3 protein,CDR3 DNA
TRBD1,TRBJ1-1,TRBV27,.,CASSSTPGQEAFF,TGTGCCAGCAGTTCGACCCCGGGACAGGAAGCTTTCTTT
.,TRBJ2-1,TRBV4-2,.,CASSQDRREIEQFF,TGTGCCAGCAGCCAAGATAGGAGGGAGATTGAGCAGTTCTTC
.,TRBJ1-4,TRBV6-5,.,CASSYTGPLGELFF,TGTGCCAGCAGTTACACAGGGCCCCTTGGGGAACTGTTTTTT
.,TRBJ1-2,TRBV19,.,CASSRTQGPYGYTF,TGTGCCAGTAGTAGAACACAGGGCCCCTATGGCTACACCTTC
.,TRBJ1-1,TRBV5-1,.,CASSSSQGRVNTEAFF,TGCGCCAGCAGCTCCTCACAGGGTAGGGTGAACACTGAAGCTTTCTTT
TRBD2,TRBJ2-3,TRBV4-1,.,CASSLIAGVVTDTQYF,TGCGCCAGCAGCCTTATAGCGGGAGTGGTTACAGATACGCAGTATTTT
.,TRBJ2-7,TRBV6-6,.,CASSYAGSSYEQYF,TGTGCCAGCAGTTATGCGGGGAGCTCCTACGAGCAGTACTTC
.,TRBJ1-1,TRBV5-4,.,CASSFGTPLENTEAFF,TGTGCCAGCAGCTTCGGGACCCCATTGGAGAACACTGAAGCTTTCTTT
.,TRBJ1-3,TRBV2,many,CASSDGEISGNTIYF,TGTGCCAGCAGTGATGGGGAGATCTCTGGAAACACCATATATTTT
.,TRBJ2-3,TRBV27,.,CASSLSQGNTQYF,TGTGCCAGCAGTTTATCGCAGGGAAATACGCAGTATTTT
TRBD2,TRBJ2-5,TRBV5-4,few,CASSSLGLAGGHGETQYF,TGTGCCAGCAGCTCCCTAGGACTAGCGGGAGGTCATGGGGAGACCCAGTACTTC
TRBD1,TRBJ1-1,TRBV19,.,CASSIERDSYTEAFF,TGTGCCAGTAGTATAGAACGGGACAGCTACACTGAAGCTTTCTTT
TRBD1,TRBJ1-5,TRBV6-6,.,CASASPGGVQPQHF,TGTGCCAGCGCTTCTCCAGGGGGAGTTCAGCCCCAGCATTTT
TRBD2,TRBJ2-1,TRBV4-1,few,CASSPLASGPLTNEQFF,TGCGCCAGCAGCCCCCTGGCTAGCGGGCCTCTAACTAATGAGCAGTTCTTC
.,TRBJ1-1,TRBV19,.,CASTLQGLNTEAFF,TGTGCCAGTACTCTACAGGGATTGAACACTGAAGCTTTCTTT
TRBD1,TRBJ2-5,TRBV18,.,CASSLGQSETQYF,TGTGCCAGCTCACTGGGACAGTCAGAGACCCAGTACTTC
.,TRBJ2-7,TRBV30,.,CAWAGQTYEQYF,TGTGCCTGGGCGGGACAAACCTACGAGCAGTACTTC
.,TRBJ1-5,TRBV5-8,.,CASSWTRDQPQHF,TGTGCCAGCAGCTGGACGAGGGATCAGCCCCAGCATTTT
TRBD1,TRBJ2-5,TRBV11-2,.,CASSLGGTGQETQYF,TGTGCCAGCAGCTTAGGCGGGACAGGTCAAGAGACCCAGTACTTC
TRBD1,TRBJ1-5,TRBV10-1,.,CASRGTAYYSNQPQHF,TGCGCCAGCAGGGGGACAGCCTACTATAGCAATCAGCCCCAGCATTTT
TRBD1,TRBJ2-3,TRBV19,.,CASSMGQGRADTQYF,TGTGCCAGTAGTATGGGACAGGGAAGAGCAGATACGCAGTATTTT
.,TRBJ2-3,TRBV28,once,CASSPPQDGADTQYF,TGTGCCAGCAGCCCCCCTCAGGATGGCGCAGATACGCAGTATTTT
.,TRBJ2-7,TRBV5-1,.,CASSPEGRGTYEQYF,TGCGCCAGCAGCCCAGAGGGACGCGGGACCTACGAGCAGTACTTC
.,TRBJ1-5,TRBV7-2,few,CASSFTGGYNQPQHF,TGTGCCAGCAGCTTTACGGGGGGCTACAATCAGCCCCAGCATTTT
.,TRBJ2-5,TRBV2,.,CASTRGLQRAGKETQYF,TGTGCCAGCACTCGGGGGCTTCAGCGAGCGGGAAAAGAGACCCAGTACTTC
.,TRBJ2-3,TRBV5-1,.,CASSPGRRTDTDTQYF,TGCGCCAGCAGCCCCGGACGCCGGACTGACACAGATACGCAGTATTTT
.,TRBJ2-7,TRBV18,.,CASTRRTESSYEQYF,TGTGCCAGCACGCGGCGGACCGAAAGCTCCTACGAGCAGTACTTC
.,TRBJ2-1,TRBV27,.,CASSVRLDVSNEQFF,TGTGCCAGCAGTGTAAGACTAGATGTATCCAATGAGCAGTTCTTC
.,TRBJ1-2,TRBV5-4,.,CASSGQKTQRSGYTF,TGTGCCAGCAGCGGGCAGAAGACCCAAAGATCAGGCTACACCTTC
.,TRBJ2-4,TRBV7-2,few,CASSLGGDIQYF,TGTGCCAGCAGCTTAGGGGGTGACATTCAGTACTTC
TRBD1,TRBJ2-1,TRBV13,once,CASSRGTGPISEQFF,TGTGCCAGCAGTCGCGGGACAGGCCCTATTTCCGAGCAGTTCTTC
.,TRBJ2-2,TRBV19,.,CASSILGTGELFF,TGTGCCAGTAGTATTCTGGGCACCGGGGAGCTGTTTTTT
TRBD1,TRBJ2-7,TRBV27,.,CASRATGGEQYF,TGTGCCAGCAGGGCGACAGGGGGCGAGCAGTACTTC
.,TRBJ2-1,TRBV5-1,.,CASSFRVTRVNEQFF,TGCGCCAGCAGCTTTAGGGTGACAAGGGTCAATGAGCAGTTCTTC
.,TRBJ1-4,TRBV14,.,CASSQLQGREKLFF,TGTGCCAGCAGCCAACTACAGGGTCGGGAAAAACTGTTTTTT
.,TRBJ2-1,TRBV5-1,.,CASSFGGDYNEQFF,TGCGCCAGCAGCTTTGGGGGCGATTACAATGAGCAGTTCTTC
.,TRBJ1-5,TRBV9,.,CASSVKITPQHF,TGTGCCAGCAGCGTAAAGATTACGCCCCAGCATTTT